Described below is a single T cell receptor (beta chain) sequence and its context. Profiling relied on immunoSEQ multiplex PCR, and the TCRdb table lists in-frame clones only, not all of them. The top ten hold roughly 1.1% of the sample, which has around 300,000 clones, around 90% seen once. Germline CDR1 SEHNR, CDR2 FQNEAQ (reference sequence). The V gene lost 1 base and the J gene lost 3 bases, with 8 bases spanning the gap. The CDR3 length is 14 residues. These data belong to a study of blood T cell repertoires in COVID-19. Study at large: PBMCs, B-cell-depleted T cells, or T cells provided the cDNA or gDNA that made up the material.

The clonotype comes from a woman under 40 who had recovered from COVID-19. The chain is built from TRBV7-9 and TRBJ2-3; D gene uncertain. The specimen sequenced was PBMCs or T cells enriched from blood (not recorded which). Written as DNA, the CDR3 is TGTGCCAGCAGCTTAGGCTCTATTACAGATACGCAGTATTTT. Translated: CASSLGSITDTQYF.